The rows below give T cell receptor beta chains drawn from one sample of a study of cytomegalovirus exposure and HLA in healthy donors. Produced via immunoSEQ multiplex PCR; TCRdb's table is partial and in-frame only. The sample includes some 170,000 clones, roughly four fifths of them seen just once. Sequencing was performed on PBMCs. The source is a woman between 25 and 40 years old in good health and CMV-seronegative. Each CDR3 is given with its conserved first and last residue. Each record gives: CDR3 DNA, CDR3 protein, J gene, clone size, CDR3 length, V gene, D gene. A D gene is named only where the DNA matches it firmly. The size of a clone is reported for some rows only, either as once, few or many, or as a class for expanded clones.

TGCGCCAGCAGGCCCGGGGACTCTGGAAACACCATATATTTT	CASRPGDSGNTIYF	TRBJ1-3	.	14	TRBV5-1	.
TGTGCCAGCAGTTTATATGCGGGGCCACCTACCGGGGAGCTGTTTTTT	CASSLYAGPPTGELFF	TRBJ2-2	once	16	TRBV28	.
TGTGCCACCTCCCCAGGCGGGGGGTCTTACGAGCAGTACTTC	CATSPGGGSYEQYF	TRBJ2-7	once	14	TRBV6-5	TRBD2
TGTGCCAGTAGTATCCCCGGGACAGCAGATACGCAGTATTTT	CASSIPGTADTQYF	TRBJ2-3	.	14	TRBV19	TRBD1
TGTGCCAGCAGCGGCTATTCCGGGACAAGGAACACCGGGGAGCTGTTTTTT	CASSGYSGTRNTGELFF	TRBJ2-2	.	17	TRBV6-4	.
TGCGCCAGCAGCCAAGGGACAGGGGGTTCCTATGGCTACACCTTC	CASSQGTGGSYGYTF	TRBJ1-2	.	15	TRBV4-1	TRBD1
TGTGCCAGCGCGATTAGCCGACTGGAGCGGGGGACCCAGTACTTC	CASAISRLERGTQYF	TRBJ2-5	.	15	TRBV13	TRBD2
TGTGCCAGCAGTTCCCCTGGGGACAGGGGTTTGTTCTTC	CASSSPGDRGLFF	TRBJ2-1	.	13	TRBV6-6	TRBD1
TGTGCCAGCAGCCGGGACAGTGGGGTGATTGAAAAACTGTTTTTT	CASSRDSGVIEKLFF	TRBJ1-4	once	15	TRBV6-1	TRBD1
TGTGCCAGCAGTTCGCGACAGGGTAGTAATGAAAAACTGTTTTTT	CASSSRQGSNEKLFF	TRBJ1-4	.	15	TRBV28	TRBD1
TGCGCCAGCAGCCCAACAGGGAGGGTGGATCAGCCCCAGCATTTT	CASSPTGRVDQPQHF	TRBJ1-5	few	15	TRBV5-1	.
TGTGCCAGCAGCTTTGGGCAGGGAAACACCATATATTTT	CASSFGQGNTIYF	TRBJ1-3	few	13	TRBV5-4	.
TGTGCCAGCAGACTGACAGGGATTTATGGCTACACCTTC	CASRLTGIYGYTF	TRBJ1-2	.	13	TRBV28	TRBD1
TGTGCCAGCAGCTTAAAAGGGGCCCAGGGGGCCCAGTACTTC	CASSLKGAQGAQYF	TRBJ2-5	.	14	TRBV5-4	TRBD1